Listed here are 6 T cell receptor beta chains from one sample, sequenced in a study of regulatory T cells in long-lasting Graves disease. The sample's time point: persistent/refractory GD, antithyroid drugs over 5 years with positive TRAb. After RNA was extracted from PBMCs, the TCR library was made from it. For TCR beta, libraries came from iRepertoire HTBI primers and Arm-PCR of CDR3 regions. Via MiXCR, TCRdb re-called the multiplex PCR reads, giving one row per CDR3 protein. The sample lists roughly 490,000 distinct CDR3 sequences, approximately 23% occurring once. The source material was peripheral blood mononuclear cells (PBMCs), sampled when the disease was refractory, from a patient treated with antithyroid drugs. Every receptor here comes from a female donor with Graves disease.

This chain joins TRBV3-1 and TRBJ2-5; TRBD1 matches at 7 bases. The V gene's germline CDR1 is LGHDT and CDR2 YNNKEL (reference sequence). The junction had 10 bases not matched to a gene; V was cut back by 4 bases and J by 5 bases. The CDR3 loop spans 15 amino acids. CDR3 protein: CASSPADRVSETQYF. CDR3 coding DNA: TGTGCCAGCAGCCCCGCCGACAGGGTCTCTGAGACCCAGTACTTC.

This clonotype came up once. The CDR3 DNA reads as TGTGCCAGCACCGGATCGACGGTGAGGGACTATGGCTACACCTTC. It yields the protein CASTGSTVRDYGYTF. The rearrangement links TRBV5-4 to TRBJ1-2; D unclear. CDR1 and CDR2 from the germline V gene are SGHNT and YYREEE (reference sequence). CDR3 length equals 15 residues. The V and J ends lost 6 bases and 3 bases respectively, with 18 bases between them.

The rearrangement joins TRBV30 to TRBJ1-4; the D is unclear. The CDR3 contains 14 residues. Germline V gene sequence: CDR1 GTSNPN, CDR2 SVGIG (reference sequence). The V and J ends lost 5 bases and 3 bases respectively, with 13 bases between them. CDR3 region: CAWGDGPPNEKLFF. Here the CDR3 DNA reads TGTGCCTGGGGTGACGGGCCGCCTAATGAAAAACTGTTTTTT. Full variable domain (rest looked up from reference TRBV30 and TRBJ1-4): SQTIHQWPATLVQPVGSPLSLECTVEGTSNPNLYWYRQAAGRGLQLLFYSVGIGQISSEVPQNLSASRPQDRQFILSSKKLLLSDSGFYLCAWGDGPPNEKLFFGSGTQLSVL.

This clonotype was seen many times. The chain couples TRBV19 to TRBJ1-1; D is unresolved. Germline CDR1 reads LNHDA; CDR2 reads SQIVND (reference sequence). V dropped 1 base and J dropped 0 bases, with 6 bases sitting between them. This CDR3 has 14 amino acids. In DNA form, the CDR3 reads TGTGCCAGTAGTATAGGGGTCATGAACACTGAAGCTTTCTTT. This gives the protein CASSIGVMNTEAFF.

There are many counts of this clonotype. V and J are TRBV2 and TRBJ2-5; the D is unclear. Germline loops: CDR1 SNHLY, CDR2 FYNNEI. The ends were cut back, 11 bases at V and 2 bases at J, with 0 bases in the middle. The CDR3 sequence is 8 residues long. The CDR3 region is CAQETQYF. The CDR3 nucleotides are TGTGCCCAAGAGACCCAGTACTTC.

The table lists this clonotype with many counts. V gene TRBV6-5 combines with J gene TRBJ2-5; no definite D call. The CDR3 has 14 residues. CDR1 is MNHEY and CDR2 is SVGAGI in the germline V gene. V lost 0 bases, J lost 4 bases, and 9 bases lay in between. CDR3 DNA sequence: TGTGCCAGCAGTTACTCGTCAGGTCGAGAGACCCAGTACTTC. Its protein is CASSYSSGRETQYF.